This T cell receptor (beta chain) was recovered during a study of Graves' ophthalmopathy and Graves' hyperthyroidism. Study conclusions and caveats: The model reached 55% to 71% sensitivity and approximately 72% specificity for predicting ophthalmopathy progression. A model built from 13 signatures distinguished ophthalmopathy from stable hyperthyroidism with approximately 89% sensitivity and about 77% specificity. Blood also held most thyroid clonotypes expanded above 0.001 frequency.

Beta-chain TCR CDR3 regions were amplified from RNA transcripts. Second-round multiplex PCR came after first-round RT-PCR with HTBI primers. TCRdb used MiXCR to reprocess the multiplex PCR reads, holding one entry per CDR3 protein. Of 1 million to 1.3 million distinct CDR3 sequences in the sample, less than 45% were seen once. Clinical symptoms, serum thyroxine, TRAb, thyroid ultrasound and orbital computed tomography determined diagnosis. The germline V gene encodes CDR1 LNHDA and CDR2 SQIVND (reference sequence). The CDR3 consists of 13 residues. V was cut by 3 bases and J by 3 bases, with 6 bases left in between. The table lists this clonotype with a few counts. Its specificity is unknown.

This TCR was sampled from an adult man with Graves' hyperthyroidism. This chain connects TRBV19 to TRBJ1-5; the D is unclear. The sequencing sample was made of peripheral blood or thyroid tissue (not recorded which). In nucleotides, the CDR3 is TGTGCCAGTAGTATCGTCTTCAATCAGCCCCAGCATTTT. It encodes CASSIVFNQPQHF.